Shown below are 18 T cell receptor beta chains from a single sample sequenced in a study of STAT5B mutations in CD4+ large granular lymphocyte leukemia. Generated by immunoSEQ multiplex PCR, the TCRdb table keeps only in-frame clones and is missing some. The sample has over 30,000 clones, roughly 76% seen once. Specimen: CD4+ T cells from blood buffy coats. All receptors derive from a human donor in good health.

The chain has TRBV19 and TRBJ1-1; D is ambiguous. This CDR3 comprises 14 residues. Trimming removed 2 bases from V and 4 bases from J, with 11 bases in between. The germline gives CDR1 LNHDA, CDR2 SQIVND (reference sequence). The CDR3 region is CASSIIGAGTEAFF. The CDR3, as DNA: TGTGCCAGTAGTATAATAGGAGCGGGCACTGAAGCTTTCTTT.

The chain is built from TRBV27 and TRBJ2-1; 10 bases map to TRBD2. The CDR3 runs to 16 residues. Trimming at V came to 5 bases and at J to 2 bases, leaving 6 bases not matched to a gene. The germline V gene has CDR1 MNHEY and CDR2 SMNVEV (reference sequence). The CDR3 reads CASSPRGTSAYNEQFF. DNA for the CDR3: TGTGCCAGCAGTCCTAGGGGGACTAGCGCCTACAATGAGCAGTTCTTC.

The chain is built from TRBV6-5 and TRBJ1-2; D is uncertain. V lost 6 bases to trimming and J lost 4 bases, with 12 bases between them. This CDR3 has 13 residues. Germline CDR1 MNHEY, CDR2 SVGAGI. The CDR3 DNA reads TGTGCCAGCAGGAGCCCTGCCGGCTATGGCTACACCTTC. This sequence encodes CASRSPAGYGYTF.

This clone was counted only a few times. V gene TRBV5-1 combines with J gene TRBJ2-7; D remains unclear. Germline lookup yields CDR1 SGHRS and CDR2 YFSETQ. Trimming removed 0 bases at V and 2 bases at J, with 3 bases between. The CDR3 spans 12 residues. The DNA for the CDR3 is TGCGCCAGCAGCTTGGATACCTACGAGCAGTACTTC. This translates into CASSLDTYEQYF.

The V call is TRBV6-5, the J call TRBJ2-2, with 9 bases matching TRBD2. J lost 2 bases, V lost 10 bases, and 8 bases had no gene match. Germline CDR1 MNHEY, CDR2 SVGAGI. The CDR3 covers 15 residues. The CDR3 loop reads CATYSGSGNTGELFF. CDR3 in DNA: TGTGCCACCTATAGCGGGAGTGGCAACACCGGGGAGCTGTTTTTT.

This clone was counted once. This rearrangement joins TRBV6-5 to TRBJ2-3; 7 nucleotides line up with TRBD2. Germline V gene data show CDR1 as MNHEY and CDR2 as SVGAGI. The CDR3 runs to 15 residues. The V segment lost 6 bases and the J segment 1 base; nucleotides outside the gene matches: 7. CDR3 bases: TGTGCCAGCAGGCCGTCCCTAGCGGGCACAGATACGCAGTATTTT. Its protein is CASRPSLAGTDTQYF.

The gene calls are TRBV4-2 and TRBJ2-3, with 11 bases fitting TRBD2. Germline V lookup: CDR1 LGHNA, CDR2 YNFKEQ. The CDR3 totals 18 residues. V shed 0 bases, J shed 5 bases, and the junction held 10 bases outside the gene matches. The chain's CDR3 is CASSQDYVAGGKGDTQYF. DNA of the CDR3: TGTGCCAGCAGCCAAGACTATGTAGCGGGAGGGAAGGGAGATACGCAGTATTTT.

This clone has a single count. Compared with germline, one end of the junction differs, possibly owing to a read error. The genes are TRBV15 and TRBJ2-5, with D unresolved. From germline, CDR1 is LNHNV and CDR2 YYDKDF (reference sequence). CDR3 length: 15 residues. The CDR3 DNA is TGTGCCACCAACAGAAACCCGGCCCCTGAAGAGACCCAGTACTTC. Translated, it gives CATNRNPAPEETQYF.

The chain couples TRBV7-2 to TRBJ2-3; 15 nucleotides match TRBD2. Germline V lookup: CDR1 SGHTA, CDR2 FQGNSA. J lost 1 base, V lost 0 bases, and 5 bases had no gene match. The CDR3 covers 19 residues. This CDR3 is CASSLAPGLAGGGTDTQYF. CDR3 in DNA: TGTGCCAGCAGCTTAGCACCGGGACTAGCGGGAGGAGGCACAGATACGCAGTATTTT.

The chain links TRBV4-2 to TRBJ2-1, with D possibly being TRBD2 (6 bases). Per germline, CDR1 LGHNA and CDR2 YNFKEQ. Trimming stripped 1 base from V and 0 bases from J, with 13 bases between. This CDR3 has 17 amino acids. CDR3 nucleotide sequence: TGTGCCAGCAGCCAAGCTCGTAGCGGAGGCTCCTACAATGAGCAGTTCTTC. Protein: CASSQARSGGSYNEQFF.

The V call is TRBV28, the J call TRBJ2-1; 8 bases line up with TRBD1. Germline V CDR1 and CDR2: MDHEN, SYDVKM. The junction had 19 bases not matched to a gene; V was cut back by 6 bases and J by 9 bases. The CDR3 totals 17 residues. CDR3 coding DNA: TGTGCCAGCAGCCAATCCCTCGGACAGGGAATTGAGGGTGAGCAGTTCTTC. Translation gives CASSQSLGQGIEGEQFF. Using reference TRBV28 and TRBJ2-1 for the parts outside the CDR3, the full variable domain is DVKVTQSSRYLVKRTGEKVFLECVQDMDHENMFWYRQDPGLGLRLIYFSYDVKMKEKGDIPEGYSVSREKKERFSLILESASTNQTSMYLCASSQSLGQGIEGEQFFGPGTRLTVL.

In this sample, this clone turned up a few times. The chain links TRBV2 to TRBJ2-7; D perhaps matches TRBD2 (5 bases). The V and J ends lost 7 bases and 2 bases respectively, with 15 bases between them. The germline gives CDR1 SNHLY, CDR2 FYNNEI. The length of the CDR3 is 14 residues. CDR3 protein: CASKEDSTAYEQYF. The CDR3 DNA sequence: TGTGCCAGCAAGGAGGACTCGACTGCCTACGAGCAGTACTTC.

The J gene is TRBJ2-7, the V gene TRBV23-1; 7 positions agree with TRBD2. TRBV23-1 is filed as an ORF, its function uncertain. The CDR3 contains 15 residues. The ends lost 2 bases at V and 2 bases at J; junction bases unmatched: 6. CDR3 nucleotides: TGCGCCAGCAGTCAACCCCCGGGGGGAACCTACGAGCAGTACTTC. It translates to CASSQPPGGTYEQYF.

This clone came up a few times. The gene calls are TRBV10-3 and TRBJ2-7; D ambiguous. Germline CDR1 ENHRY, CDR2 SYGVKD. CDR3 size: 15 residues. Trimming took off 3 bases at V and 0 bases at J, with 12 bases between the two ends. The CDR3 protein is CAISERTASSYEQYF. In DNA form, the CDR3 reads TGTGCCATCAGTGAACGGACGGCTAGCTCCTACGAGCAGTACTTC.

This sequence joins TRBV4-1 and TRBJ2-3, with a tentative D call TRBD1 (6 bases). The CDR3 sequence is 15 residues long. The V end lost 4 bases, the J end lost 2 bases, and 13 bases lay between the germline ends. CDR1 MGHRA and CDR2 YSYEKL come from the germline V gene. In DNA, the CDR3 is TGCGCCAGCAGCCCCTACAGGGCCCCCACAGATACGCAGTATTTT. This sequence encodes CASSPYRAPTDTQYF.

V gene TRBV7-8 combines with J gene TRBJ2-2, with a possible D match to TRBD2 (7 bases). Germline lookup yields CDR1 SGHVS and CDR2 FQNEAQ. V was pared by 5 bases and J by 4 bases, with 14 bases between. The CDR3 covers 15 residues. CDR3: CASSRGGAGTGELFF. In DNA form, the CDR3 reads TGTGCCAGCAGCCGTGGGGGGGCGGGCACCGGGGAGCTGTTTTTT.

The rearrangement uses TRBV30 and TRBJ2-7; D remains ambiguous. V lost 2 bases, J lost 2 bases, and 7 bases lay in between. The germline V gene has CDR1 GTSNPN and CDR2 SVGIG (reference sequence). This CDR3 comprises 12 residues. CDR3 sequence: CAWSNSPYEQYF. CDR3 sequence (DNA): TGTGCCTGGAGTAACTCCCCCTACGAGCAGTACTTC. Together with reference TRBV30 and TRBJ2-7, the CDR3 gives the full variable domain: SQTIHQWPATLVQPVGSPLSLECTVEGTSNPNLYWYRQAAGRGLQLLFYSVGIGQISSEVPQNLSASRPQDRQFILSSKKLLLSDSGFYLCAWSNSPYEQYFGPGTRLTVT.

The rearrangement joins TRBV4-1 to TRBJ2-2; 11 nucleotides align to TRBD2. The CDR3 is made up of 19 amino acids. The ends lost 1 base at V and 1 base at J; junction bases unmatched: 8. Germline assignment: CDR1 MGHRA and CDR2 YSYEKL. The CDR3 region has the DNA TGCGCCAGCAGCCAAGTAGCGGGAGGGAAAATCGTGAACACCGGGGAGCTGTTTTTT. Protein product: CASSQVAGGKIVNTGELFF.